Given below is one T cell receptor beta chain in context. These data belong to a study of T cell changes during pregnancy in multiple sclerosis. TCRdb's copy holds only in-frame clones and misses some; the assay was immunoSEQ multiplex PCR. Here the sample spans some 85,000 clones, over 90% being singletons. This CDR3 has 17 amino acids. V gave up 4 bases and J gave up 4 bases; unmatched junction bases: 10. The V gene's germline CDR1 is MGHDK and CDR2 SYGVNS. The sample was peripheral blood, taken in the second trimester of pregnancy. The J gene is TRBJ1-2, the V gene TRBV25-1; 12 bases match TRBD1. This clonotype originated in a female donor with multiple sclerosis, enrolled in a pregnancy study. The CDR3 DNA sequence: TGTGCCAGCAGTGGGGGGACAGGGGGCGAAGGTAGCTATGGCTACACCTTC. Translated: CASSGGTGGEGSYGYTF.